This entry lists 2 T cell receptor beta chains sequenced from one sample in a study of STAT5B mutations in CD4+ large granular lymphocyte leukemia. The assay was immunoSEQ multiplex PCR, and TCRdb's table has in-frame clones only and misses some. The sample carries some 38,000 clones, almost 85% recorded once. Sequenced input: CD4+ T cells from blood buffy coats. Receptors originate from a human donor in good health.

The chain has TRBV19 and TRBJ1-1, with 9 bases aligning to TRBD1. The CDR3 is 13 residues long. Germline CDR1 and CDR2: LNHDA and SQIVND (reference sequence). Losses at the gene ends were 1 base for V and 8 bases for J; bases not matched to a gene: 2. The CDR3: CASSIATGGEAFF. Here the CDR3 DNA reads TGTGCCAGTAGTATAGCAACAGGGGGCGAAGCTTTCTTT.

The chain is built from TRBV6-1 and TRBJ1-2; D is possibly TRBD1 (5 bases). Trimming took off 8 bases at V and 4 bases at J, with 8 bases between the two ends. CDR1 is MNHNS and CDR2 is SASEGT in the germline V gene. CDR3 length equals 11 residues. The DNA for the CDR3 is TGTGCCAGCGACAGCTCCTATGGCTACACCTTC. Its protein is CASDSSYGYTF.